This entry is about one TCR beta chain. Its target antigen remains unknown. The record has no base qualities; no much larger clone is one base away. Looking up the germline V gene (reference sequence) yields CDR1 SGHNT and CDR2 YYREEE. V loses 4 bases, J loses 9 bases, and the germline ends lie 20 bases apart. Measured from the cysteine to the phenylalanine, the CDR3 is 16 residues long. The DNA shown is the 48-base CDR3, in frame from base 1. Donors formed part of the validation cohort, which comprised 95 to 150 subjects and was distinct from the first cohort of 550 to 850 subjects. The data belong to a study of cytomegalovirus exposure and HLA in healthy donors (dated by TCRdb to the late 2010s). In the study overall: According to a later analysis, one platform produced both the approximately 110 validation repertoires and the 720 or so repertoires of the first cohort. The study aimed to test whether cataloging public T cell receptors could reveal signatures of past pathogen exposure. Besides the first cohort of roughly 700 subjects, a separate validation cohort made up of 120 or so different subjects was used. The study combined high-throughput TCR immunosequencing, statistical association of individual TCRs with disease status, and machine learning to predict cytomegalovirus infection status. On the study overall, not on this receptor specifically: The authors suggested that the approach could potentially be extended to other disease states and immunological phenotypes. A later analysis had no HLA typing for the validation cohort, so co-occurrence there was scored across all 120 repertoires. In vitro tests confirmed that a few of the cytomegalovirus-associated TCR beta chains recognize cytomegalovirus antigens. Of the cluster scores, 85% to 95% were above 0 in a later analysis, which found that TCRs clustered in the first cohort also tended to co-occur in the 95 to 150 validation repertoires. A total of about 180 TCR beta chains were listed by the study as associated with cytomegalovirus. Most TCR sequences were observed very rarely across donors, whereas some public TCRs were present in many individuals. The classifier was reported to diagnose cytomegalovirus status with high specificity and sensitivity in both the original cohort and the validation cohort.

The library was made by the immunoSEQ multiplex PCR assay. Under the source paper's analysis protocol: A statistical classification framework was developed to diagnose cytomegalovirus status using the catalog of TCR beta chain sequences. Entries here come from immuneACCESS through TCRdb and include only in-frame sequences with V and J called. Some clones fail to appear in such tables; in the studies checked, an unresolved V gene covers under half of the shortfall, and the cause of the remainder is unknown. V and J calls and clone size are as listed in that table; D and trimming were resolved from the DNA. Counted in this sample were some 250,000 clones; 85% to 90% of them appeared once. The ten most abundant clones make up under 0.4% of the sample.

Recombination joined TRBV5-4 with TRBJ1-6, and the D gene may be TRBD1, 6 bases matching. This clonotype originated in a young woman in good health and CMV-seronegative. The sample taken for sequencing was PBMCs. The DNA sequence follows: TGTGCCAGCAGCGCAAAATCAGGGGTTTCTTTTTCACCCCTCCACTTT. The resulting protein is CASSAKSGVSFSPLHF.